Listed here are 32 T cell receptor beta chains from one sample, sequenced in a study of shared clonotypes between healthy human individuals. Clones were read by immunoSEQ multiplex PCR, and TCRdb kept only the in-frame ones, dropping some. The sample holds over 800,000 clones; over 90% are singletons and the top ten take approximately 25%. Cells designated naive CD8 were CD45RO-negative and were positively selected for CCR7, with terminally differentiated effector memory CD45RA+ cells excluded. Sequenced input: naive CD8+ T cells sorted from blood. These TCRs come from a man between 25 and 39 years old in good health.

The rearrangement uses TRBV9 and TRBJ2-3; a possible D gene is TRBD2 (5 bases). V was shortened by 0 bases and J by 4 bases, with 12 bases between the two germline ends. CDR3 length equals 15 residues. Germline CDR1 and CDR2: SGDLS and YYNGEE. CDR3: CASSVGTSSADTQYF. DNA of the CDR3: TGTGCCAGCAGCGTAGGGACTTCGAGTGCAGATACGCAGTATTTT.

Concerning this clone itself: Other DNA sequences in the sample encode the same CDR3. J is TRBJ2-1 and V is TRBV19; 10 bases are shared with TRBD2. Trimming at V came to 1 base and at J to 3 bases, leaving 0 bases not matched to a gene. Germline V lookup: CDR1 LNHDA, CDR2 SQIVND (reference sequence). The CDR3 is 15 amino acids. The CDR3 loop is CASSIGTSGYNEQFF. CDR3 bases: TGTGCCAGTAGTATAGGGACTAGCGGCTACAATGAGCAGTTCTTC.

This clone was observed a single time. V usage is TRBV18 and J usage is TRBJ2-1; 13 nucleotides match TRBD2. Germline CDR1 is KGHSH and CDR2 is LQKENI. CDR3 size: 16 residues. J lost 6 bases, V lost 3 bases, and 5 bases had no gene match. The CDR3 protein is CASSPWTSGSFNEQFF. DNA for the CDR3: TGTGCCAGCTCACCCTGGACTAGCGGGAGTTTCAATGAGCAGTTCTTC.

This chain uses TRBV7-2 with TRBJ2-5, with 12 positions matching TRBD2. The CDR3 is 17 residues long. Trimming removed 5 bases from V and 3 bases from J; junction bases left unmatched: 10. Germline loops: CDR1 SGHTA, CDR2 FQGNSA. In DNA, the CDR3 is TGTGCCAGCAGCCTGCCGATGGCTAGCGGGGGGGAAGAGACCCAGTACTTC. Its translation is CASSLPMASGGEETQYF. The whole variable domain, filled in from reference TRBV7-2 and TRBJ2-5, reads GAGVSQSPSNKVTEKGKDVELRCDPISGHTALYWYRQSLGQGLEFLIYFQGNSAPDKSGLPSDRFSAERTGGSVSTLTIQRTQQEDSAVYLCASSLPMASGGEETQYFGPGTRLLVL.

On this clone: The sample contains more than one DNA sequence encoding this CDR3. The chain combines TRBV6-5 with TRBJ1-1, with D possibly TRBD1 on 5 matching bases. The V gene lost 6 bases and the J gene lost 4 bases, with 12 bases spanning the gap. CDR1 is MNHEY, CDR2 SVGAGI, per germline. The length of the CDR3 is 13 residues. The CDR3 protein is CASSLGVGTEAFF. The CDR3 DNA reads TGTGCCAGCAGCTTAGGGGTAGGCACTGAAGCTTTCTTT.

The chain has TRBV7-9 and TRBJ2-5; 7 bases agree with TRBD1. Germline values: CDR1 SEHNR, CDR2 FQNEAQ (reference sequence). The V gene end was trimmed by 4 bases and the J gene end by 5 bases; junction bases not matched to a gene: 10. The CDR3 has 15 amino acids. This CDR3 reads CASSSPGGSVETQYF. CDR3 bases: TGTGCCAGCAGCTCGCCAGGGGGTTCGGTCGAGACCCAGTACTTC.

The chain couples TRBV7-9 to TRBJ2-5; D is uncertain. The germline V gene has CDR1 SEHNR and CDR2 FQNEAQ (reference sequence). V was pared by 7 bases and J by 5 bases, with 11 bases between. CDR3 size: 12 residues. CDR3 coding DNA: TGTGCCAGCACCCCTCTCCGGGAGACCCAGTACTTC. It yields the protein CASTPLRETQYF.

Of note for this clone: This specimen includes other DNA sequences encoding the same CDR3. CDR3 bases: TGTGCCAGCAGTTTCAGGGGCATGAACACTGAAGCTTTCTTT. This translates into CASSFRGMNTEAFF. V is TRBV27 and J is TRBJ1-1; possible D gene TRBD1, 6 bases. The CDR3 contains 14 residues. V lost 3 bases and J lost 0, with 8 bases in between. The germline CDR1 and CDR2 sequences are MNHEY and SMNVEV (reference sequence).

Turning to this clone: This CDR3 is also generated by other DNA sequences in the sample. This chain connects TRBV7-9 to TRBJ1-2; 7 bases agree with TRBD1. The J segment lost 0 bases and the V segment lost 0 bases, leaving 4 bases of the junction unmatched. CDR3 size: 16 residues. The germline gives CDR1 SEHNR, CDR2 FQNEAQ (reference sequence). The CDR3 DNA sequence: TGTGCCAGCAGCTTAGCGGGGACAGAAGCTAACTATGGCTACACCTTC. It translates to CASSLAGTEANYGYTF.

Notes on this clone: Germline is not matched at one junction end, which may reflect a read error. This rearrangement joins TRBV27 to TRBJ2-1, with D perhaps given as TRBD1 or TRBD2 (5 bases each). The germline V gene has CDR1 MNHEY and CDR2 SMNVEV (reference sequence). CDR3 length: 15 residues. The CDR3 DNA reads TGTGCCAGCAGTCGAGGGACGAGCTCCTACGATGAGCAGTTCTTC. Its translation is CASSRGTSSYDEQFF.

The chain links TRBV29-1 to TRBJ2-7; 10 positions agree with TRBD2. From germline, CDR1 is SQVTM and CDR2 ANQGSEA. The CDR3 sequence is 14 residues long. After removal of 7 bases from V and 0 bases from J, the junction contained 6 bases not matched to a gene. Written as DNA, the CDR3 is TGCAGCGCAACCTCTAGCGGGGGCTCCTACGAGCAGTACTTC. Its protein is CSATSSGGSYEQYF.

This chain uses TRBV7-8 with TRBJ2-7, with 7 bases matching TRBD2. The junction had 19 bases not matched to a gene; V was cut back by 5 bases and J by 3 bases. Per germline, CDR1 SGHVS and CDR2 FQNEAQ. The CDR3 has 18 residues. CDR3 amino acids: CASSPAVGGRAKGYEQYF. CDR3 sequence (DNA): TGTGCCAGCAGCCCGGCGGTTGGAGGGAGGGCAAAGGGCTACGAGCAGTACTTC. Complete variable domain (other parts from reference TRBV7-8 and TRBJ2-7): GAGVSQSPRYKVAKRGQDVALRCDPISGHVSLFWYQQALGQGPEFLTYFQNEAQLDKSGLPSDRFFAERPEGSVSTLKIQRTQQEDSAVYLCASSPAVGGRAKGYEQYFGPGTRLTVT.

CDR3 nucleotides: TGCGCCAGCAGCCAACCCGATAAAGGGACAGCAAACAATGAGCAGTTCTTC. Translating it yields CASSQPDKGTANNEQFF. The V gene is TRBV4-1, the J gene TRBJ2-1; 7 bases align to TRBD1. The germline CDR1 and CDR2 sequences are MGHRA and YSYEKL. The CDR3 is 17 residues long. V lost 2 bases and J lost 5; bases outside the gene matches: 12.

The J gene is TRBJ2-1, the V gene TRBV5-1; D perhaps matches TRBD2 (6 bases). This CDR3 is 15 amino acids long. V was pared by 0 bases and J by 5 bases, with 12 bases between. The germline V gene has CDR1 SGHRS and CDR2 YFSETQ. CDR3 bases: TGCGCCAGCAGCTTGGTGTCTAGCGCGCACAATGAGCAGTTCTTC. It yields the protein CASSLVSSAHNEQFF.

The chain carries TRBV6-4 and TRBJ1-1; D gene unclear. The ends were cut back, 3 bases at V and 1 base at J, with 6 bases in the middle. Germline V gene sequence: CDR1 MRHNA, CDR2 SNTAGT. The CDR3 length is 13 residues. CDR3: CASSEGRNTEAFF. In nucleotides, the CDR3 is TGTGCCAGCAGTGAAGGGCGGAACACTGAAGCTTTCTTT.

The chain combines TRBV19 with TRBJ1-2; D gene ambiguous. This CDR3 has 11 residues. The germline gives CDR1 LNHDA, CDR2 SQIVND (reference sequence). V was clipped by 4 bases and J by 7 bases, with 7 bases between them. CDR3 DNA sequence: TGTGCCAGTAGTACTTATCGTGGCTACACCTTC. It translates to CASSTYRGYTF.

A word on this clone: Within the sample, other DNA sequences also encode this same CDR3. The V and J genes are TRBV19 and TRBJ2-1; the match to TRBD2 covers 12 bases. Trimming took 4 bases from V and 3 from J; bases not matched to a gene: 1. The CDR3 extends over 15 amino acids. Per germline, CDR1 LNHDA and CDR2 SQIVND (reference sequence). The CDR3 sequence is CASSTTSGSYNEQFF. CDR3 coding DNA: TGTGCCAGTAGTACGACTAGCGGGAGCTACAATGAGCAGTTCTTC.

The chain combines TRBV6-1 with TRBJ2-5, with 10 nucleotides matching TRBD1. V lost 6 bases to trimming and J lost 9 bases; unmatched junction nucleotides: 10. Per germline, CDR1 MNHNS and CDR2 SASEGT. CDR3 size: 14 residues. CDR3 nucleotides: TGTGCCAGCAGGGAGGGACAGGGGACAGGACCCCAGTACTTC. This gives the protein CASREGQGTGPQYF.

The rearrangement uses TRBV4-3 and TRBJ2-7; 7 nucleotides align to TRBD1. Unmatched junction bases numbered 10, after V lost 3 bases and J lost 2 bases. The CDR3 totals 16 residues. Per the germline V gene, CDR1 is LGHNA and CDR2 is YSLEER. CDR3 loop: CASSHHLRQGPYEQYF. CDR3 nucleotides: TGCGCCAGCAGCCATCATCTGAGACAGGGCCCCTACGAGCAGTACTTC.

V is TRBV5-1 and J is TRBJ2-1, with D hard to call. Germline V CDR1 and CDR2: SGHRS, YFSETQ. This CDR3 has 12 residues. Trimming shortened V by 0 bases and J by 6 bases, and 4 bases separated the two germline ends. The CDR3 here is CASSLAGNEQFF. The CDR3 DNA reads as TGCGCCAGCAGCTTGGCTGGCAATGAGCAGTTCTTC.

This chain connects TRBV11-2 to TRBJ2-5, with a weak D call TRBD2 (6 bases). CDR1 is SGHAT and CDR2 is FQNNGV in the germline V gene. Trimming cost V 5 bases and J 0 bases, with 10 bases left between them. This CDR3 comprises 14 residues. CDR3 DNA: TGTGCCAGCAGCGGGCGGGACTACCAAGAGACCCAGTACTTC. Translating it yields CASSGRDYQETQYF.

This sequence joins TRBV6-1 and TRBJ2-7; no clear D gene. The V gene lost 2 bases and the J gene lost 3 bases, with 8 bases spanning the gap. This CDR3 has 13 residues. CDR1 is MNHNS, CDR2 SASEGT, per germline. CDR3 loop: CASSETPIYEQYF. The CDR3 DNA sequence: TGTGCCAGCAGTGAAACGCCGATCTACGAGCAGTACTTC.

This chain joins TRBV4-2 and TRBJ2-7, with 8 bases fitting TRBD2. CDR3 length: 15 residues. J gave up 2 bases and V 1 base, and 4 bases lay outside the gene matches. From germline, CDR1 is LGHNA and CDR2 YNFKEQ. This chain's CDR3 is CASSQVGGAAYEQYF. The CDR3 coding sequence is TGTGCCAGCAGCCAAGTCGGGGGGGCAGCCTACGAGCAGTACTTC.

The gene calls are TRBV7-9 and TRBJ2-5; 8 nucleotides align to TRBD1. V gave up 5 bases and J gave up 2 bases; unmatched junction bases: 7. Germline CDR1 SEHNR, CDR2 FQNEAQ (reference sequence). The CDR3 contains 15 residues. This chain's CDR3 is CASSPGTGIQETQYF. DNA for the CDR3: TGTGCCAGCAGCCCCGGGACAGGCATACAAGAGACCCAGTACTTC.

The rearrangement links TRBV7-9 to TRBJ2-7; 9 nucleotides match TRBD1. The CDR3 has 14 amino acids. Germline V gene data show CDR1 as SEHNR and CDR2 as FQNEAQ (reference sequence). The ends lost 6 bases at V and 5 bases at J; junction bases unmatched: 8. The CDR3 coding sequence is TGTGCCAGCAGTTGGGACAGGGCGACTAACGAGCAGTACTTC. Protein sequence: CASSWDRATNEQYF.

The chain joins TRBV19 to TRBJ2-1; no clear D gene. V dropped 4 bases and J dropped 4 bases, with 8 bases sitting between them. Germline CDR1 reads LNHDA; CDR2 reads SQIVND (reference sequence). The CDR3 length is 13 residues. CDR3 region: CASSNTDYNEQFF. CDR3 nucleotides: TGTGCCAGTAGTAACACGGATTACAATGAGCAGTTCTTC.

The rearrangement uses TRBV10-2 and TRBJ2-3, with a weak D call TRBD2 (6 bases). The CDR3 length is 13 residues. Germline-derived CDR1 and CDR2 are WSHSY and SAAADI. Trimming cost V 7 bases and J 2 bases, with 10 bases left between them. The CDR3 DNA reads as TGCGCCAGCAAACGGGAGTCCACAGATACGCAGTATTTT. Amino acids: CASKRESTDTQYF.

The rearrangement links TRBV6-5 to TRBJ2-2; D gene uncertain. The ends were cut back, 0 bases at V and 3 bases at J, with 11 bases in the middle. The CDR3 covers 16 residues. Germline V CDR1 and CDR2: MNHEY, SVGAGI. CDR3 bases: TGTGCCAGCAGTTACTCGAGCGACGGATACACCGGGGAGCTGTTTTTT. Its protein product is CASSYSSDGYTGELFF.

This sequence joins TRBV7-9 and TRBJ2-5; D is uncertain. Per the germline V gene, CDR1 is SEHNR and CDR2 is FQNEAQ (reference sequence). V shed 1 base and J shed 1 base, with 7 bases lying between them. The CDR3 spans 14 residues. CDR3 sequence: CASSLEWSQETQYF. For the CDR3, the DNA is TGTGCCAGCAGCTTAGAGTGGAGCCAAGAGACCCAGTACTTC.

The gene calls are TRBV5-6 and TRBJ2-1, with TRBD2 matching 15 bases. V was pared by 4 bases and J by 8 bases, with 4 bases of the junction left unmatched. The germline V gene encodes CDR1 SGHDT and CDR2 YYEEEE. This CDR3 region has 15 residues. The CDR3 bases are TGTGCCAGCAGCCTGGGACTAGCGGGAGGAGATGAGCAGTTCTTC. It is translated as CASSLGLAGGDEQFF.

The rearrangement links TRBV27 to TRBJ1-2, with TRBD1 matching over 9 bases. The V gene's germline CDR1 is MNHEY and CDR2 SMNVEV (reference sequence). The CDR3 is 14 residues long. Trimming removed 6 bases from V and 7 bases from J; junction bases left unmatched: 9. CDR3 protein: CASSTGGAKFGYTF. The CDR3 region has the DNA TGTGCCAGCAGCACAGGGGGCGCAAAGTTTGGCTACACCTTC.

This chain's CDR3 is CASSHPVKDTQYF. Written as DNA, the CDR3 is TGTGCCAGCAGCCACCCCGTGAAAGATACGCAGTATTTT. J is TRBJ2-3 and V is TRBV7-9; no definite D call. This CDR3 is built from 13 residues. In germline, CDR1 is SEHNR, CDR2 FQNEAQ (reference sequence). V was shortened by 5 bases and J by 5 bases, with 11 bases between the two germline ends.